This record covers a single T cell receptor beta chain. Its antigen is unknown. No conserved phenylalanine or tryptophan ends this CDR3, so it is likely a read error. Amplification yielded TCR beta CDR3 regions, with RNA transcripts as the source. HTBI primers were the set used in a first-round RT-PCR of the TCR CDR3. MiXCR, run by TCRdb on the multiplex PCR reads, gives a single entry per CDR3 protein. The sample lists approximately 370,000 distinct CDR3 sequences; approximately 18% were seen once. The sample originates from a study of T cells in Graves' hyperthyroidism and ophthalmopathy. Hyperthyroidism patients were newly diagnosed, had disease duration under 2 months, and were aged 18 to 65 years. About 10 ml fresh peripheral blood yielded the PBMCs. The germline V gene encodes CDR1 SGHRS and CDR2 YFSETQ. J gave up 4 bases and V 4 bases, and 3 bases lay outside the gene matches. The length of the CDR3 is 13 residues.

Study findings and constraints: By a 13 V-J model, ophthalmopathy was set apart from stable hyperthyroidism. Most thyroid clonotypes expanded above 0.001 appeared in blood too.

The sequencing input was blood. This clonotype originated in a woman aged 25 to 39 with Graves' hyperthyroidism that later progressed to Graves' ophthalmopathy. The genes are TRBV5-1 and TRBJ1-1; 8 nucleotides align to TRBD1. CDR3 DNA sequence: TGCGCCAGCAGCCACGGGACAGGCACTGAAGCTTTCTTG. It codes for CASSHGTGTEAFL.